These 22 T cell receptor beta chains were all obtained from the same sample, sequenced in a study of blood T cell repertoires in COVID-19. Only in-frame clones appear in the TCRdb table, and some are missing; sequencing was by immunoSEQ multiplex PCR. Counted here are about 400,000 clones, about 86% occurring once; the ten biggest clones make up approximately 9.3%. Sequencing was done on a sample of PBMCs or T cells enriched from blood (not recorded which). The receptors come from a woman in her forties or fifties who had recovered from COVID-19.

CDR3 DNA: TGTGCCAGTAGTATGGTAAGGGACAGGGATAGCAATCAGCCCCAGCATTTT. It encodes CASSMVRDRDSNQPQHF. The V gene is TRBV19, the J gene TRBJ1-5; 9 nucleotides align to TRBD1. From germline, CDR1 is LNHDA and CDR2 SQIVND (reference sequence). The CDR3 contains 17 residues. J was trimmed by 0 bases and V by 3 bases; bases with no gene match: 6.

The genes are TRBV5-8 and TRBJ1-6, with a weak D call TRBD1 (5 bases). V lost 4 bases, J lost 1 base, and 12 bases lay in between. The germline V gene has CDR1 SGHTS and CDR2 YDEGEE. This CDR3 has 16 amino acids. The CDR3 reads CASSKGRDSYNSPLHF. In nucleotides, the CDR3 is TGTGCCAGCAGCAAGGGGCGAGATTCCTATAATTCACCCCTCCACTTT.

On this clone: This CDR3 fails to terminate in the conserved phenylalanine or tryptophan, so it likely reflects a read error. Because the CDR3's place on the DNA is in doubt, the DNA is left out and the CDR3 is given as listed by TCRdb. The chain couples TRBV12-3 or TRBV12-4 to TRBJ1-1; the tabulated D call, TRBD1, remains unverified against the DNA. The CDR3 spans 11 residues, counting both ends. CDR3 protein: CASSLHPDTST.

The chain uses TRBV5-1 and TRBJ2-2; 11 bases align to TRBD1. CDR3 size: 16 residues. In germline, CDR1 is SGHRS, CDR2 YFSETQ. V was pared by 4 bases and J by 4 bases, with 6 bases of the junction left unmatched. The CDR3 DNA is TGCGCCAGCAGCGTGGGACAGGGGGTTGGCACCGGGGAGCTGTTTTTT. Translated: CASSVGQGVGTGELFF.

A single count supports this clone. The V call is TRBV7-8, the J call TRBJ1-1; D remains unclear. V lost 6 bases, J lost 1 base, and 9 bases lay in between. The CDR3 is 13 residues long. The germline V gene has CDR1 SGHVS and CDR2 FQNEAQ. As DNA, the CDR3 is TGTGCCAGCAGTCATGGCCCGAACACTGAAGCTTTCTTT. Translated: CASSHGPNTEAFF.

This rearrangement joins TRBV4-1 to TRBJ1-1, with a possible D match to TRBD1 (5 bases). CDR3 length: 18 amino acids. The germline CDR1 and CDR2 sequences are MGHRA and YSYEKL. The V gene lost 1 base and the J gene lost 1 base, with 19 bases spanning the gap. The CDR3 loop reads CASSQVGRAPNPNTEAFF. The CDR3 DNA reads TGCGCCAGCAGCCAAGTTGGCAGGGCCCCCAACCCGAACACTGAAGCTTTCTTT.

The chain uses TRBV7-2 and TRBJ2-1; 12 positions match TRBD2. Trimming cost V 6 bases and J 5 bases; bases outside gene matches: 5. This CDR3 is 15 amino acids long. CDR1 is SGHTA and CDR2 is FQGNSA in the germline V gene. CDR3 sequence: CASRPRLAGDNEQFF. The CDR3 DNA sequence: TGTGCCAGCAGACCTCGACTAGCGGGGGACAATGAGCAGTTCTTC.

Comment on this clone: The sample carries other DNA sequences with the same CDR3. The chain recombines TRBV5-6 with TRBJ1-3; D ambiguous. V was pared by 4 bases and J by 0 bases, with 5 bases between. The CDR3 contains 13 residues. CDR1 is SGHDT, CDR2 YYEEEE, per germline. Here the CDR3 reads CASSLSSGNTIYF. Here the CDR3 DNA reads TGTGCCAGCAGCCTCTCCTCTGGAAACACCATATATTTT.

The chain combines TRBV6-1 with TRBJ1-5; 7 bases fit TRBD1. The CDR3 is 16 residues long. V trimming: 3 bases; J trimming: 2 bases; junction bases outside the gene matches: 7. The germline gives CDR1 MNHNS, CDR2 SASEGT. The CDR3 loop reads CASSDETGNGNQPQHF. The CDR3, as DNA: TGTGCCAGCAGTGATGAGACAGGGAATGGCAATCAGCCCCAGCATTTT.

The rearrangement links TRBV7-8 to TRBJ1-5, with D uncertain. The CDR3 length is 17 residues. Germline V gene lookup returns CDR1 SGHVS and CDR2 FQNEAQ. V lost 0 bases and J 0 bases, leaving 12 bases between the germline ends. CDR3 residues: CASSLALGGNSNQPQHF. CDR3 sequence (DNA): TGTGCCAGCAGCTTAGCGCTAGGAGGGAATAGCAATCAGCCCCAGCATTTT. The full variable domain, in which reference TRBV7-8 and TRBJ1-5 provide the parts outside the CDR3, is GAGVSQSPRYKVAKRGQDVALRCDPISGHVSLFWYQQALGQGPEFLTYFQNEAQLDKSGLPSDRFFAERPEGSVSTLKIQRTQQEDSAVYLCASSLALGGNSNQPQHFGDGTRLSIL.

The gene calls are TRBV6-5 and TRBJ2-1, with D perhaps TRBD1 (7 bases). This CDR3 has 15 amino acids. Trimming left V 2 bases short and J 4 bases short, with 12 bases between. Germline V gene sequence: CDR1 MNHEY, CDR2 SVGAGI. CDR3: CASSYRGTDYNEQFF. CDR3 bases: TGTGCCAGCAGTTACCGCGGGACAGATTACAATGAGCAGTTCTTC.

This chain joins TRBV19 and TRBJ1-2; D is unresolved. Trimming pared 0 bases from V and 4 bases from J, leaving 6 bases between. The CDR3 is 13 amino acids. Germline CDR1 LNHDA, CDR2 SQIVND (reference sequence). For the CDR3, the DNA is TGTGCCAGTAGTATAGACCCCTTCTATGGCTACACCTTC. Translation gives CASSIDPFYGYTF.

CDR3 region: CATWGRGGSTDTQYF. DNA for the CDR3: TGTGCCACCTGGGGGCGGGGAGGGAGCACAGATACGCAGTATTTT. The chain employs TRBV6-5 and TRBJ2-3, with D perhaps matching TRBD2 (7 bases). CDR3 length: 15 residues. V dropped 10 bases and J dropped 0 bases, with 17 bases sitting between them. The germline V gene encodes CDR1 MNHEY and CDR2 SVGAGI.

The gene calls are TRBV10-3 and TRBJ2-7; TRBD1 might be the D (6 bases). Germline V gives CDR1 ENHRY, CDR2 SYGVKD. The CDR3 consists of 13 residues. Trimming stripped 5 bases from V and 3 bases from J, with 11 bases between. The CDR3 loop is CAISRQANYEQYF. CDR3 nucleotides: TGTGCCATCAGTCGACAGGCCAACTACGAGCAGTACTTC.

The gene calls are TRBV4-3 and TRBJ2-5; a weak D match, TRBD1 (7 bases). The CDR3 is made up of 17 amino acids. Germline V gene sequence: CDR1 LGHNA, CDR2 YSLEER. V shed 0 bases and J shed 3 bases, with 17 bases lying between them. CDR3 region: CASSQEGGGDREETQYF. CDR3 DNA sequence: TGCGCCAGCAGCCAAGAAGGTGGAGGGGACAGAGAAGAGACCCAGTACTTC.

This chain joins TRBV9 and TRBJ2-3; 8 nucleotides agree with TRBD2. This CDR3 is 18 amino acids long. Germline V gene data show CDR1 as SGDLS and CDR2 as YYNGEE. Germline trimming cut 3 bases from V and 2 bases from J; bases unmatched to any gene: 14. The CDR3 DNA reads as TGTGCCAGCAGCGGACAGGATCTAGCGGGCCTTTACACAGATACGCAGTATTTT. This sequence encodes CASSGQDLAGLYTDTQYF.

The chain uses TRBV2 and TRBJ2-1, with a weak D call TRBD1 (8 bases). CDR1 and CDR2 from the germline V gene are SNHLY and FYNNEI. CDR3 length: 13 residues. The CDR3 is CVTGGADFNEQFF. The CDR3 coding sequence is TGTGTTACAGGGGGGGCCGATTTCAATGAGCAGTTCTTC.

This chain joins TRBV5-1 and TRBJ1-2, with TRBD1 matching 7 bases. Germline V lookup: CDR1 SGHRS, CDR2 YFSETQ. The J segment lost 4 bases and the V segment lost 1 base, leaving 10 bases of the junction unmatched. The length of the CDR3 is 16 residues. The DNA of the CDR3 is TGCGCCAGCAGCTTGAATGGACAGGCGACGATCTATGGCTACACCTTC. Amino acid sequence: CASSLNGQATIYGYTF.

This chain joins TRBV11-1 and TRBJ2-5; no clear D. This CDR3 has 13 amino acids. The germline CDR1 and CDR2 sequences are SGHAT and FQDESV (reference sequence). V shed 0 bases and J shed 4 bases, with 6 bases lying between them. The CDR3 sequence is CASSLALGETQYF. CDR3 DNA sequence: TGTGCCAGCAGCTTAGCGCTAGGAGAGACCCAGTACTTC.

This chain connects TRBV27 to TRBJ2-2, with a tentative D call TRBD2 (5 bases). V was clipped by 6 bases and J by 7 bases, with 18 bases between them. CDR3 size: 15 residues. Germline CDR1 and CDR2: MNHEY and SMNVEV (reference sequence). This CDR3 reads CASSASVAGVGELFF. Written as DNA, the CDR3 is TGTGCCAGCAGCGCCTCGGTGGCCGGGGTCGGGGAGCTGTTTTTT.

About this clone: This same CDR3 is encoded by further DNA sequences in the sample. The chain uses TRBV28 and TRBJ1-1; D unresolved. The CDR3 runs to 11 residues. V dropped 2 bases and J dropped 7 bases, with 5 bases sitting between them. Germline V lookup: CDR1 MDHEN, CDR2 SYDVKM. The CDR3 protein is CASSLRGEAFF. The CDR3 nucleotides are TGTGCCAGCAGTTTACGGGGTGAAGCTTTCTTT.

The V gene is TRBV28, the J gene TRBJ1-1; TRBD1 matches 8 bases. Trimming at V came to 8 bases and at J to 10 bases, leaving 18 bases not matched to a gene. CDR3 length equals 15 residues. Per the germline V gene, CDR1 is MDHEN and CDR2 is SYDVKM. CDR3 amino acids: CASGHSGGTGGRAFF. The CDR3 DNA reads TGTGCCAGCGGCCACTCTGGGGGAACAGGGGGTAGAGCTTTCTTT.